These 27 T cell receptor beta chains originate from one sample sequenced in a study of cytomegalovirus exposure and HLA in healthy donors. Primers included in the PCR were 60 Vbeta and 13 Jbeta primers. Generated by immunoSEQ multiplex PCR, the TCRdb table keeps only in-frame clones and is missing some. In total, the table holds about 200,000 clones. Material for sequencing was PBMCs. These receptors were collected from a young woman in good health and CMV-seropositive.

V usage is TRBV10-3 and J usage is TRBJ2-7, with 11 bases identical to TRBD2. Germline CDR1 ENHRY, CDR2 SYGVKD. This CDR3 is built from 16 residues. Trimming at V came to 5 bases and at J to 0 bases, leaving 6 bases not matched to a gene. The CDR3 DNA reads TGTGCCATCAGTCCGGGACTAGCGGAGGGCTCCTACGAGCAGTACTTC. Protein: CAISPGLAEGSYEQYF.

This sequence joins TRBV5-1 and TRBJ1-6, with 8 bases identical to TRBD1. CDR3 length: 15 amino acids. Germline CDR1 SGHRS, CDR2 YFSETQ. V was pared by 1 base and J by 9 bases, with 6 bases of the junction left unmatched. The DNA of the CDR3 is TGCGCCAGCAGCTTGTTCACAGGGGGAGCTTCACCCCTCCACTTT. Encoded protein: CASSLFTGGASPLHF.

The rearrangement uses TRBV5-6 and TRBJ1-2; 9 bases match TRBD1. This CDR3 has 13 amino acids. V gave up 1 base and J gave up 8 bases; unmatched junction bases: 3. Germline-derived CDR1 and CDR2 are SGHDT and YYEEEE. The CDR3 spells CASSLTGGAGYTF. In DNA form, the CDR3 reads TGTGCCAGCAGCTTGACAGGGGGCGCGGGCTACACCTTC. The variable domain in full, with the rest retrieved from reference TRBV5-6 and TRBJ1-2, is DAGVTQSPTHLIKTRGQQVTLRCSPKSGHDTVSWYQQALGQGPQFIFQYYEEEERQRGNFPDRFSGHQFPNYSSELNVNALLLGDSALYLCASSLTGGAGYTFGSGTRLTVV.

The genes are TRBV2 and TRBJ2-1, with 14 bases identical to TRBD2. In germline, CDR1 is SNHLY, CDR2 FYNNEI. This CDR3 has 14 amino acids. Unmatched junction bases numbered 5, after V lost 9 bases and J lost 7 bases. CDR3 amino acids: CASRTSGRWNEQFF. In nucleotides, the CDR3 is TGTGCCAGTAGGACTAGCGGGAGGTGGAATGAGCAGTTCTTC.

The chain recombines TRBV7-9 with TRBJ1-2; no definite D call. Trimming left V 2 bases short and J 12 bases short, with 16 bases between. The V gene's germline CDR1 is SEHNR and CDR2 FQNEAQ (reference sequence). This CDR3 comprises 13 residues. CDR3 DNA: TGTGCCAGCAGCTTAAAGAGGGTTTTGAAGCACACCTTC. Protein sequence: CASSLKRVLKHTF. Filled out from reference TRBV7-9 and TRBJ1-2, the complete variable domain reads DTGVSQNPRHKITKRGQNVTFRCDPISEHNRLYWYRQTLGQGPEFLTYFQNEAQLEKSRLLSDRFSAERPKGSFSTLEIQRTEQGDSAMYLCASSLKRVLKHTFGSGTRLTVV.

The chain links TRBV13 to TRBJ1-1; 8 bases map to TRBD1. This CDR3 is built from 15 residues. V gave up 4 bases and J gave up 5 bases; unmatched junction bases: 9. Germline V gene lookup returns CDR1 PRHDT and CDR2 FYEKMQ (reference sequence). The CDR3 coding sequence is TGTGCCAGCAGCTCAACACGGACAGGGACGACTGAAGCTTTCTTT. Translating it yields CASSSTRTGTTEAFF.

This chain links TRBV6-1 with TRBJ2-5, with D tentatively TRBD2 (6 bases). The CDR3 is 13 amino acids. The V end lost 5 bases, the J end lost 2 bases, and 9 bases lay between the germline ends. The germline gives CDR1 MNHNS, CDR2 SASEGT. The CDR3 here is CASSRDLQETQYF. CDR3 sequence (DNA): TGTGCCAGCAGTCGGGACTTACAAGAGACCCAGTACTTC.

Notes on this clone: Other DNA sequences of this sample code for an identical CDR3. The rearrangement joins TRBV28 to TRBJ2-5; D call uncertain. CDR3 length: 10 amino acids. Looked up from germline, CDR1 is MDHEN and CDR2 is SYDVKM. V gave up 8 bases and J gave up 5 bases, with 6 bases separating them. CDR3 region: CASSGETQYF. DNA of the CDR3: TGTGCCAGCTCCGGGGAGACCCAGTACTTC. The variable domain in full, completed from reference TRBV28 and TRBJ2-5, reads DVKVTQSSRYLVKRTGEKVFLECVQDMDHENMFWYRQDPGLGLRLIYFSYDVKMKEKGDIPEGYSVSREKKERFSLILESASTNQTSMYLCASSGETQYFGPGTRLLVL.

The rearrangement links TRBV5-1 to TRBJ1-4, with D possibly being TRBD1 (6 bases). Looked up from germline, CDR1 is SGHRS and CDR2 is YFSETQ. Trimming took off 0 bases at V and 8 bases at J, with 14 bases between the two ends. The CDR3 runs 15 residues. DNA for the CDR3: TGCGCCAGCAGCTTGGGCCGGACAGTCGGCGAAAAACTGTTTTTT. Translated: CASSLGRTVGEKLFF.

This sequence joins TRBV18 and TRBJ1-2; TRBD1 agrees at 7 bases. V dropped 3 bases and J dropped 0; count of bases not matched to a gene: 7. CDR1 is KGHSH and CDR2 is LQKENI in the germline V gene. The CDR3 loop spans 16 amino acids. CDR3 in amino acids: CASSPSMTGTNYGYTF. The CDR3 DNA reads TGTGCCAGCTCACCGTCTATGACAGGGACTAACTATGGCTACACCTTC.

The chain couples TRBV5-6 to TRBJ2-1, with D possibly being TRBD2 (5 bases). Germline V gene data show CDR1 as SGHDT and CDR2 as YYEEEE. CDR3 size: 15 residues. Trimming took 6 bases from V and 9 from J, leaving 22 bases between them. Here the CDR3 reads CASTLGWERPGEQFF. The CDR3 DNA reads TGTGCCAGCACCCTAGGGTGGGAGCGGCCCGGTGAGCAGTTCTTC. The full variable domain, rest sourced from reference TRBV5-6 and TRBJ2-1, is DAGVTQSPTHLIKTRGQQVTLRCSPKSGHDTVSWYQQALGQGPQFIFQYYEEEERQRGNFPDRFSGHQFPNYSSELNVNALLLGDSALYLCASTLGWERPGEQFFGPGTRLTVL.

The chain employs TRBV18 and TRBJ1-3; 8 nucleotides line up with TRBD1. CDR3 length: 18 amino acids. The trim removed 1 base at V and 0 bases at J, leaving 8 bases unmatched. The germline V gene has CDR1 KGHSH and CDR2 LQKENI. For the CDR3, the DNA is TGTGCCAGCTCACCACAAGGGACAGGTGGAGCCTCTGGAAACACCATATATTTT. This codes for CASSPQGTGGASGNTIYF.

In DNA form, the CDR3 reads TGTGCCAGCAGCACGCGTGACAGAGTCTATGGCTACACCTTC. The encoded protein is CASSTRDRVYGYTF. The V and J genes are TRBV7-9 and TRBJ1-2; maybe TRBD1 (5 bases). The V end lost 5 bases, the J end lost 4 bases, and 14 bases lay between the germline ends. The CDR3 sequence is 14 residues long. CDR1 is SEHNR and CDR2 is FQNEAQ in the germline V gene (reference sequence).

CDR3 coding DNA: TGTGCCAGTAGCTTCAACCGCTTTCTACTAGCGGGGTACCAGTTCTTC. It encodes CASSFNRFLLAGYQFF. This chain uses TRBV19 with TRBJ2-1; the match to TRBD2 covers 10 bases. This CDR3 is 16 amino acids long. Losses at the gene ends were 6 bases for V and 13 bases for J; bases not matched to a gene: 18. The germline CDR1 and CDR2 sequences are LNHDA and SQIVND (reference sequence).

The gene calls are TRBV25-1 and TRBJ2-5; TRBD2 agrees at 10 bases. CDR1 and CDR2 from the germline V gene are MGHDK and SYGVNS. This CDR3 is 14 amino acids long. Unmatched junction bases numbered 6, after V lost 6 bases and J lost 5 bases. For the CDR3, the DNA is TGTGCCAGCAGGGCGACAGCGGGGGGGGAGACCCAGTACTTC. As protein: CASRATAGGETQYF.

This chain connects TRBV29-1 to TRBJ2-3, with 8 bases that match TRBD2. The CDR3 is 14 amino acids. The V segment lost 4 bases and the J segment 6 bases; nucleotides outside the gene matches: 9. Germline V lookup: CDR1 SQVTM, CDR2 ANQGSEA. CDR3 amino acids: CSVAPGGEPDTQYF. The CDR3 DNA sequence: TGCAGCGTTGCCCCGGGGGGGGAACCGGATACGCAGTATTTT.

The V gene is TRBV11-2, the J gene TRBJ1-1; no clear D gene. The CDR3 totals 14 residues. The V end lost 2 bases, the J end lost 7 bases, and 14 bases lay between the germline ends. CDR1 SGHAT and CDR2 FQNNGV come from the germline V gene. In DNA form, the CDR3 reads TGTGCCAGCAGCTTAAAACCCAACGAGATTGAAGCTTTCTTT. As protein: CASSLKPNEIEAFF.

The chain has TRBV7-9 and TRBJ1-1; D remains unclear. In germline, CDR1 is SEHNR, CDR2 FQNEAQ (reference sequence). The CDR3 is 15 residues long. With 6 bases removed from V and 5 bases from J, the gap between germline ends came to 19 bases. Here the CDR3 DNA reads TGTGCCAGCAGAGAAGACATGCAGGTCGAGACTGAAGCTTTCTTT. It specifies CASREDMQVETEAFF.

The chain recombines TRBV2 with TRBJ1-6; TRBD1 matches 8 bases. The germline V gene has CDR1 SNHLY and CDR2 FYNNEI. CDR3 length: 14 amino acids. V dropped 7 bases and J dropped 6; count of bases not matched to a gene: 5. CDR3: CASIMGQVNSPLHF. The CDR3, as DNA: TGTGCCAGCATTATGGGACAGGTTAATTCACCCCTCCACTTT.

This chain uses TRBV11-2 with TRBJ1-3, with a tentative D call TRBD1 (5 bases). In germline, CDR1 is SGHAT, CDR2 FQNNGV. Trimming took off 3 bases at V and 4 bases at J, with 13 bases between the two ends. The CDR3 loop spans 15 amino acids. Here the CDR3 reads CASSFGQGGGNTIYF. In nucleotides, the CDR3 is TGTGCCAGCAGCTTCGGGCAGGGTGGAGGAAACACCATATATTTT. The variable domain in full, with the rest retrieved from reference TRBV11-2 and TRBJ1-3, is EAGVAQSPRYKIIEKRQSVAFWCNPISGHATLYWYQQILGQGPKLLIQFQNNGVVDDSQLPKDRFSAERLKGVDSTLKIQPAKLEDSAVYLCASSFGQGGGNTIYFGEGSWLTVV.

Written as DNA, the CDR3 is TGTGCCACCGGTCCTCCAGCGGGAGGGAGGAATACGCAGTATTTT. Protein: CATGPPAGGRNTQYF. The V gene is TRBV7-2, the J gene TRBJ2-3, with 10 bases that match TRBD2. CDR3 size: 15 residues. Germline V gives CDR1 SGHTA, CDR2 FQGNSA. V shed 10 bases and J 7 bases; nucleotides not matched to a gene: 14.

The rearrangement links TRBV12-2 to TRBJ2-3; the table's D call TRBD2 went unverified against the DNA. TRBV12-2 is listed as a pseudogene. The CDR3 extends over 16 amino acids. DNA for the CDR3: TGTGCAAGTCGCTTAGGAGGGGGACTATCAAAAGATACGCAGTATTTT. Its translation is CASRLGGGLSKDTQYF.

CDR3 sequence (DNA): TGTGCCAGCAGCCTGACAGACTACGAGCAGTACTTC. Translated, it gives CASSLTDYEQYF. This chain joins TRBV5-6 and TRBJ2-7, with D perhaps TRBD1 (5 bases). From germline, CDR1 is SGHDT and CDR2 YYEEEE. The CDR3 is 12 amino acids. V gave up 4 bases and J gave up 3 bases, with 8 bases separating them.

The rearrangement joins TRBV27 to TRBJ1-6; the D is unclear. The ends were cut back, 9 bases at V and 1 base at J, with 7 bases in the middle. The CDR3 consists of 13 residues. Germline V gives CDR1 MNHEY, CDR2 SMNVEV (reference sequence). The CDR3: CASTWSYNSPLHF. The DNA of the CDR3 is TGTGCCAGTACATGGTCCTATAATTCACCCCTCCACTTT.

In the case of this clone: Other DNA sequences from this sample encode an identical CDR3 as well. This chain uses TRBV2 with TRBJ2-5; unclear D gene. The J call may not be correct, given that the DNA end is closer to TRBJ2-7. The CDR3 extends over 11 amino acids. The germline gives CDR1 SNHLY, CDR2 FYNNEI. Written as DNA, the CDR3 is TGTGCCAGCAGTGAGCTCTACGAGCAGTACTTC. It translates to CASSELYEQYF.

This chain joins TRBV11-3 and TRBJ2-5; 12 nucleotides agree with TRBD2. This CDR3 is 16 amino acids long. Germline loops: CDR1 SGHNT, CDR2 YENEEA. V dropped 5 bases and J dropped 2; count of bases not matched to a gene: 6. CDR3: CASSRGLAGRQETQYF. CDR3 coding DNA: TGTGCCAGCAGCCGTGGACTAGCGGGAAGACAAGAGACCCAGTACTTC.

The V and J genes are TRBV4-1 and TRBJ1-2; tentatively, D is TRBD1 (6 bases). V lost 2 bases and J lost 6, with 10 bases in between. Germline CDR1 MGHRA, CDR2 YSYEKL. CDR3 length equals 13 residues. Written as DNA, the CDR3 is TGCGCCAGCAGCCAACAACAGGGTGATGGCTACACCTTC. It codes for CASSQQQGDGYTF.